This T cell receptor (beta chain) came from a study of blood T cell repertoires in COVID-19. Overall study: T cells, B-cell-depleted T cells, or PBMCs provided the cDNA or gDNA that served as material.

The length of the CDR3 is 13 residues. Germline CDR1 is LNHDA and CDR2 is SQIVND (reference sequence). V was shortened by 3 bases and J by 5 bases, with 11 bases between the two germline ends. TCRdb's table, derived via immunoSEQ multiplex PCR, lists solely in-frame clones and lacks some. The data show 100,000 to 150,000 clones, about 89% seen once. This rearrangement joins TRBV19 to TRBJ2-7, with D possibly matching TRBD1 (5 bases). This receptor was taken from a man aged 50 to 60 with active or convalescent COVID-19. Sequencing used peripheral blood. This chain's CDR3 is CASSMAGHNEQYF. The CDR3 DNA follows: TGTGCCAGTAGTATGGCAGGACACAACGAGCAGTACTTC.